Described below is a single T cell receptor beta chain sequence and its context. As yet, its antigen is unknown. Trimming stripped 5 bases from V and 6 bases from J, with 14 bases between. The CDR3 sequence is 13 residues long. Germline V gives CDR1 LNHDA, CDR2 SQIVND (reference sequence). This entry belongs to a study of cytomegalovirus exposure and HLA in healthy donors. Study-level findings and limits: The authors listed around 150 TCR beta chains as cytomegalovirus-associated. Rarity characterized most TCR sequences, yet some public TCRs appeared in many donors. Accounts indicate the classifier identified cytomegalovirus status with strong specificity and sensitivity.

Primers included in the PCR were 60 Vbeta and 13 Jbeta primers. Profiling relied on immunoSEQ multiplex PCR, and the TCRdb table lists in-frame clones only, not all of them. This table has tens of thousands of clones, roughly 86% appearing once. Sequenced: PBMCs. This receptor was identified in a man aged 18 to 29 in good health and CMV-seronegative. The rearrangement joins TRBV19 to TRBJ2-7; no definite D call. The CDR3 reads CASSWQLSREQYF. The DNA for the CDR3 is TGTGCCAGTAGTTGGCAATTGTCCCGCGAGCAGTACTTC.